The 8 T cell receptor beta chains reported below all come from one sample, sequenced in a study of CD8 T cells in ankylosing spondylitis. TCRdb used MiXCR to reprocess the 5' RACE reads, holding one entry per CDR3 protein. Of 100,000 to 150,000 distinct CDR3 sequences listed, roughly 8.8% are singletons. Specimen: blood, either unsorted or a sorted T cell fraction (not recorded which). Receptor source: a male donor with ankylosing spondylitis or in good health (not recorded which).

In this sample, this clonotype turned up many times. The rearrangement links TRBV20-1 to TRBJ2-5, with a possible D match to TRBD2 (5 bases). The germline CDR1 and CDR2 sequences are DFQATT and SNEGSKA (reference sequence). V lost 3 bases and J lost 1, with 15 bases in between. This CDR3 spans 15 amino acids. CDR3 DNA sequence: TGCAGTGCTAGTTCACTAGGAGGATTCCAAGAGACCCAGTACTTC. This gives the protein CSASSLGGFQETQYF.

This clonotype was found many times. The rearrangement uses TRBV4-2 and TRBJ2-5, with a possible D match to TRBD1 (6 bases). In germline, CDR1 is LGHNA, CDR2 YNFKEQ. Trimming removed 2 bases at V and 1 base at J, with 14 bases between. The CDR3 has 16 residues. The DNA for the CDR3 is TGTGCCAGCAGCCAATCGTCCGGGACAAGCCAAGAGACCCAGTACTTC. Its translation: CASSQSSGTSQETQYF.

This clonotype was detected ten times or more. The rearrangement links TRBV29-1 to TRBJ2-2; unclear D gene. V dropped 7 bases and J dropped 7 bases, with 13 bases sitting between them. CDR3 size: 12 residues. Germline V gives CDR1 SQVTM, CDR2 ANQGSEA. CDR3 bases: TGCAGCGCCCTACCTGGTGTCGGGGAGCTGTTTTTT. The encoded protein is CSALPGVGELFF.

This clonotype was counted between two and nine times. The J gene is TRBJ1-6, the V gene TRBV6-1; D perhaps matches TRBD1 (5 bases). Trimming shortened V by 1 base and J by 4 bases, and 14 bases separated the two germline ends. The CDR3 covers 17 residues. Germline CDR1 reads MNHNS; CDR2 reads SASEGT. CDR3 bases: TGTGCCAGCAGTGAAGGCTGGGAGACAGCTTATAATTCACCCCTCCACTTT. Residues: CASSEGWETAYNSPLHF.

This clonotype was observed many times. V gene TRBV5-1 combines with J gene TRBJ2-7; either TRBD1 or TRBD2 may supply D (6 bases each). The V gene's germline CDR1 is SGHRS and CDR2 YFSETQ. V dropped 0 bases and J dropped 5 bases, with 15 bases sitting between them. This CDR3 comprises 15 residues. The CDR3 region is CASSLEGGESNEQYF. CDR3 nucleotide sequence: TGCGCCAGCAGCTTGGAGGGGGGAGAATCCAACGAGCAGTACTTC.

This clonotype was counted ten times or more. V is TRBV10-3 and J is TRBJ2-4, with 7 bases identical to TRBD1. Germline CDR1 and CDR2: ENHRY and SYGVKD. V lost 2 bases, J lost 7 bases, and 5 bases stayed unmatched. This CDR3 is 14 amino acids long. The CDR3 is CAISEPRQGNIQYF. The CDR3 DNA reads TGTGCCATCAGTGAGCCCCGACAGGGTAACATTCAGTACTTC.

This clonotype was detected ten times or more. The V call is TRBV7-2, the J call TRBJ2-3, with D possibly matching TRBD2 (6 bases). The CDR3 consists of 15 residues. V was cut by 0 bases and J by 6 bases, with 13 bases left in between. The germline gives CDR1 SGHTA, CDR2 FQGNSA. This CDR3 reads CASSLAGGRVDTQYF. The CDR3 nucleotides are TGTGCCAGCAGCTTAGCGGGAGGTAGGGTCGATACGCAGTATTTT.

This clonotype showed up just a few times. The rearrangement links TRBV20-1 to TRBJ2-7, with D tentatively TRBD2 (6 bases). The CDR3 consists of 14 residues. Germline loops: CDR1 DFQATT, CDR2 SNEGSKA (reference sequence). Deletions cut 3 bases from V and 6 bases from J, with 18 bases between. Written as DNA, the CDR3 is TGCAGTGCTAGTCCACCCGGGACTTTGGCCGAGCAGTACTTC. Amino acid sequence: CSASPPGTLAEQYF.